The 14 T cell receptor beta chains below come from one sample, sequenced in a study of T cells after posttransplantation cyclophosphamide. The repertoire was sequenced with immunoSEQ multiplex PCR; TCRdb's copy has only in-frame clones and lacks some. This sample carries some 50,000 clones, none of them present only once. The specimen was PBMCs. Receptor source: a man aged 40-55 years in good health, CMV-negative, and a related stem cell transplant donor.

This clone was seen ten or more times. The chain recombines TRBV5-6 with TRBJ2-3, with 7 positions matching TRBD1. CDR3 length: 14 amino acids. Germline lookup yields CDR1 SGHDT and CDR2 YYEEEE. With V trimmed by 2 bases and J by 5 bases, 5 bases remained unmatched. DNA for the CDR3: TGTGCCAGCAGCTTCGTACAGGGGATAGATACGCAGTATTTT. Translation gives CASSFVQGIDTQYF.

This clone was seen ten or more times. This chain links TRBV5-1 with TRBJ1-6; TRBD1 might be the D (5 bases). Germline CDR1 and CDR2: SGHRS and YFSETQ. The CDR3 is made up of 16 amino acids. V dropped 0 bases and J dropped 4 bases, with 11 bases sitting between them. For the CDR3, the DNA is TGCGCCAGCAGCTTGGAAGGGGTACTTTATAATTCACCCCTCCACTTT. Encoded protein: CASSLEGVLYNSPLHF.

This clone was seen ten or more times. The chain carries TRBV19 and TRBJ2-4; TRBD1 agrees at 11 bases. Trimming took 0 bases from V and 8 from J; bases not matched to a gene: 6. CDR3 length: 16 amino acids. Germline lookup yields CDR1 LNHDA and CDR2 SQIVND (reference sequence). CDR3 region: CASSIDPGQGADIQYF. CDR3 bases: TGTGCCAGTAGTATAGATCCAGGACAGGGGGCGGACATTCAGTACTTC.

This clone showed up many times. This sequence joins TRBV15 and TRBJ2-5, with 7 bases fitting TRBD2. With 5 bases clipped from V and 5 bases from J, the junction kept 5 bases outside the gene matches. The germline gives CDR1 LNHNV, CDR2 YYDKDF (reference sequence). The CDR3 has 13 residues. CDR3 amino acids: CATSGQGGETQYF. The CDR3 DNA reads TGTGCCACCAGCGGGCAGGGAGGGGAGACCCAGTACTTC. Full variable domain (rest looked up from reference TRBV15 and TRBJ2-5): DAMVIQNPRYQVTQFGKPVTLSCSQTLNHNVMYWYQQKSSQAPKLLFHYYDKDFNNEADTPDNFQSRRPNTSFCFLDIRSPGLGDTAMYLCATSGQGGETQYFGPGTRLLVL.

This clone was found many times. V gene TRBV28 combines with J gene TRBJ1-1; D is uncertain. The germline V gene has CDR1 MDHEN and CDR2 SYDVKM. Trimming pared 5 bases from V and 4 bases from J, leaving 5 bases between. CDR3 size: 11 residues. CDR3 DNA: TGTGCCAGCAGTCCTCGCACTGAAGCTTTCTTT. It translates to CASSPRTEAFF. The full variable domain, in which reference TRBV28 and TRBJ1-1 provide the parts outside the CDR3, is DVKVTQSSRYLVKRTGEKVFLECVQDMDHENMFWYRQDPGLGLRLIYFSYDVKMKEKGDIPEGYSVSREKKERFSLILESASTNQTSMYLCASSPRTEAFFGQGTRLTVV.

This clone was detected ten times or more. The chain couples TRBV7-6 to TRBJ2-1, with 13 bases matching TRBD2. Germline-derived CDR1 and CDR2 are SGHVS and FNYEAQ. With V trimmed by 4 bases and J by 7 bases, 10 bases remained unmatched. This CDR3 has 17 amino acids. CDR3 protein: CASSSQLAGGPENEQFF. CDR3 nucleotides: TGTGCCAGCAGCTCCCAACTAGCGGGAGGGCCAGAAAATGAGCAGTTCTTC.

This clone has at least ten counts. The chain has TRBV19 and TRBJ1-1, with 8 bases matching TRBD1. The CDR3 loop spans 14 amino acids. J gave up 7 bases and V 4 bases, and 8 bases lay outside the gene matches. Germline V gives CDR1 LNHDA, CDR2 SQIVND (reference sequence). The CDR3: CASSTYDRGNEAFF. The CDR3 DNA reads TGTGCCAGTAGTACGTACGACAGGGGAAATGAAGCTTTCTTT. Supplemented by reference TRBV19 and TRBJ1-1, the full variable domain reads DGGITQSPKYLFRKEGQNVTLSCEQNLNHDAMYWYRQDPGQGLRLIYYSQIVNDFQKGDIAEGYSVSREKKESFPLTVTSAQKNPTAFYLCASSTYDRGNEAFFGQGTRLTVV.

This clone was seen ten or more times. The chain combines TRBV10-3 with TRBJ2-5, with a weak D call TRBD1 (5 bases). Germline CDR1 and CDR2: ENHRY and SYGVKD. The V gene lost 5 bases and the J gene lost 0 bases, with 7 bases spanning the gap. The CDR3 consists of 13 residues. CDR3 region: CAISTTDQETQYF. The CDR3 nucleotides are TGTGCCATCAGTACGACAGACCAAGAGACCCAGTACTTC.

At least ten counts were recorded for this clone. The chain has TRBV19 and TRBJ2-7; 7 bases fit TRBD1. Unmatched junction bases numbered 9, after V lost 10 bases and J lost 6 bases. CDR1 is LNHDA, CDR2 SQIVND, per germline (reference sequence). The CDR3 length is 12 residues. The CDR3 bases are TGTGCCATCTCTTCAGGGGGTGGCGAGCAGTACTTC. It encodes CAISSGGGEQYF.

This clone appeared a few times. This clone may be a read error of a much larger clone one base away. The chain is built from TRBV6-5 and TRBJ1-1, with TRBD1 as a possible D gene (5 bases). Per the germline V gene, CDR1 is MNHEY and CDR2 is SVGAGI. V was clipped by 6 bases and J by 1 base, with 9 bases between them. This CDR3 contains 13 residues. The CDR3 DNA is TGTGCCAGCAGCCCAGGACAGAACACTGAAGCTTTCTTT. Its protein is CASSPGQNTEAFF.

This clone was seen a few times. The V gene is TRBV11-2, the J gene TRBJ2-5, with 8 positions matching TRBD1. The end of the DNA fits TRBJ2-7 better, so the J call may be wrong. Germline V gene lookup returns CDR1 SGHAT and CDR2 FQNNGV. The CDR3 covers 15 residues. The CDR3 spells CASSPAGGSSYEQYF. CDR3 coding DNA: TGTGCCAGCAGCCCAGCAGGGGGCTCCTCCTACGAGCAGTACTTC.

The chain couples TRBV25-1 to TRBJ2-5; TRBD1 matches at 10 bases. The J call could be wrong; TRBJ2-7 is a better fit for the DNA end. The germline CDR1 and CDR2 sequences are MGHDK and SYGVNS. The CDR3 runs to 14 residues. The CDR3 protein is CASRGDRGIPEQYF. CDR3 sequence (DNA): TGTGCCAGCCGAGGGGACAGGGGAATCCCCGAGCAGTACTTC.

This clone was picked up many times. The J gene is TRBJ2-7, the V gene TRBV4-1; TRBD1 matches at 8 bases. V shed 3 bases and J 3 bases; nucleotides not matched to a gene: 4. The length of the CDR3 is 14 residues. The germline V gene encodes CDR1 MGHRA and CDR2 YSYEKL. The CDR3 region is CASSHPGQDYEQYF. The CDR3 DNA reads as TGCGCCAGCAGCCACCCGGGACAGGACTACGAGCAGTACTTC.

This clone was recorded many times. This chain links TRBV6-6 with TRBJ2-4; TRBD1 matches 9 bases. J was trimmed by 6 bases and V by 7 bases; bases with no gene match: 7. The germline V gene has CDR1 MNHNY and CDR2 SVGAGI (reference sequence). This CDR3 contains 14 residues. Written as DNA, the CDR3 is TGTGCCAGCAAGTTAGGGGACAGGGTAAACATTCAGTACTTC. Protein: CASKLGDRVNIQYF.